These 21 T cell receptor beta chains were sequenced from one sample in a study of human T cells and chemical hapten exposure. TCRdb reprocessed the RACE reads with MiXCR, giving one entry per CDR3 protein. This table holds roughly 92,000 distinct CDR3 sequences, more than 9.5% found once. Noted time point: patch test 2, 6 weeks after DPC sensitization. The treatment denotes: therapeutic diphenylcyclopropenone sensitization with weekly scalp DPC. Sequencing used whole blood, obtained in connection with sensitization to the hapten diphenylcyclopropenone (DPC). The receptors originated from a woman in her thirties or forties with alopecia areata. Some clones in this sample may be carry-over from other donors' samples.

Many counts were recorded for this clonotype. The V call is TRBV25-1, the J call TRBJ2-2, with D possibly TRBD2 on 6 matching bases. The CDR3 runs 16 residues. V was shortened by 5 bases and J by 4 bases, with 17 bases between the two germline ends. The V gene's germline CDR1 is MGHDK and CDR2 SYGVNS. In nucleotides, the CDR3 is TGTGCCAGCAGTACAGTAGGAGGGGTGAGCACCGGGGAGCTGTTTTTT. Protein product: CASSTVGGVSTGELFF.

The rearrangement joins TRBV7-2 to TRBJ2-7, with unresolved D. The germline V and J ends were trimmed by 5 bases and 7 bases, with 18 bases remaining between them. Germline V gene sequence: CDR1 SGHTA, CDR2 FQGNSA. The CDR3 is 14 residues long. The CDR3 bases are TGTGCCAGCAGCCCGACTCTGGACCTATCGGAGCAGTACTTC. This gives the protein CASSPTLDLSEQYF. The full variable domain, its missing parts supplied by reference TRBV7-2 and TRBJ2-7, is GAGVSQSPSNKVTEKGKDVELRCDPISGHTALYWYRQSLGQGLEFLIYFQGNSAPDKSGLPSDRFSAERTGGSVSTLTIQRTQQEDSAVYLCASSPTLDLSEQYFGPGTRLTVT.

This clonotype was detected a few times. The chain recombines TRBV27 with TRBJ1-5; 7 positions match TRBD1. Germline V gene lookup returns CDR1 MNHEY and CDR2 SMNVEV (reference sequence). The V gene end was trimmed by 6 bases and the J gene end by 2 bases; junction bases not matched to a gene: 13. CDR3 length: 17 amino acids. The CDR3 sequence is CASSHRQGIFGNQPQHF. CDR3 nucleotides: TGTGCCAGCAGCCATCGACAGGGCATTTTTGGCAATCAGCCCCAGCATTTT.

Only a few counts were recorded for this clonotype. V usage is TRBV15 and J usage is TRBJ2-2; D remains unclear. V was shortened by 0 bases and J by 7 bases, with 15 bases between the two germline ends. This CDR3 region has 16 residues. Germline CDR1 reads LNHNV; CDR2 reads YYDKDF (reference sequence). The CDR3 loop reads CATSRDNSWGIGELFF. The CDR3 DNA reads as TGTGCCACCAGCAGAGATAATTCGTGGGGAATCGGGGAGCTGTTTTTT.

This clonotype was seen a handful of times. The chain combines TRBV29-1 with TRBJ2-7; no clear D. The V gene lost 3 bases and the J gene lost 5 bases, with 11 bases spanning the gap. The CDR3 is made up of 12 amino acids. In germline, CDR1 is SQVTM, CDR2 ANQGSEA. In DNA form, the CDR3 reads TGCAGCGTTGACACCCCTCGGGACGAGCAGTACTTC. Translation gives CSVDTPRDEQYF.

The V and J genes are TRBV19 and TRBJ1-5; TRBD1 aligns across 12 bases. The germline CDR1 and CDR2 sequences are LNHDA and SQIVND (reference sequence). V dropped 1 base and J dropped 6; count of bases not matched to a gene: 4. The CDR3 totals 16 residues. The CDR3 DNA follows: TGTGCCAGTAGTATAGCGGGACAGGGGGCAACTCAGCCCCAGCATTTT. Translation: CASSIAGQGATQPQHF.

The chain couples TRBV3-1 to TRBJ1-2; no firm D call. The germline V gene encodes CDR1 LGHDT and CDR2 YNNKEL (reference sequence). Between the trimmed V and J ends, which lost 0 bases and 7 bases, there was a span of 3 bases. The CDR3 runs to 11 residues. CDR3 bases: TGTGCCAGCAGCCAAGACTCTGGCTACACCTTC. This gives the protein CASSQDSGYTF.

The CDR3, as DNA: TGTGCCAGCAGCTTAGGAGTGGGGGATCAGCCCCAGCATTTT. Its protein product is CASSLGVGDQPQHF. The chain employs TRBV7-2 and TRBJ1-5; TRBD1 might be the D (5 bases). This CDR3 region has 14 residues. The germline V gene encodes CDR1 SGHTA and CDR2 FQGNSA. Trimming shortened V by 1 base and J by 5 bases, and 9 bases separated the two germline ends.

This clonotype came up many times. CDR3: CASSSMTSGRSDTQYF. In nucleotides, the CDR3 is TGTGCCAGCAGTTCCATGACTAGCGGGAGATCAGATACGCAGTATTTT. The rearrangement links TRBV6-1 to TRBJ2-3, with 12 positions matching TRBD2. The CDR3 consists of 16 residues. V gave up 5 bases and J gave up 4 bases; unmatched junction bases: 7. The germline V gene encodes CDR1 MNHNS and CDR2 SASEGT.

The V call is TRBV4-1, the J call TRBJ1-1, with D perhaps matching TRBD1 (6 bases). Looked up from germline, CDR1 is MGHRA and CDR2 is YSYEKL. V was pared by 5 bases and J by 1 base, with 11 bases between. This CDR3 has 14 amino acids. CDR3 DNA: TGCGCCAGCAGCAAGACAGGAGCGAACACTGAAGCTTTCTTT. Residues: CASSKTGANTEAFF.

This clonotype appeared many times. This chain connects TRBV20-1 to TRBJ2-3; 10 bases align to TRBD2. The CDR3 is made up of 17 amino acids. Looked up from germline, CDR1 is DFQATT and CDR2 is SNEGSKA (reference sequence). Trimming at V came to 6 bases and at J to 3 bases, leaving 15 bases not matched to a gene. The CDR3 reads CSARRLAGVLGTDTQYF. As DNA, the CDR3 is TGCAGTGCCAGACGGCTAGCGGGAGTCCTAGGGACAGATACGCAGTATTTT.

This clonotype has a handful of counts. V is TRBV11-2 and J is TRBJ1-2, with D unclear. The V gene's germline CDR1 is SGHAT and CDR2 FQNNGV. This CDR3 spans 15 amino acids. Trimming took 3 bases from V and 5 from J, leaving 16 bases between them. CDR3 DNA sequence: TGTGCCAGCAGCTTGCGTCCGATTCTGGGATATGGCTACACCTTC. Translating it yields CASSLRPILGYGYTF.

The V and J genes are TRBV6-2 or TRBV6-3 and TRBJ1-5; the D gene is possibly TRBD1 (5 bases). The CDR3 is made up of 18 amino acids. Per the germline V gene, CDR1 is MNHEY and CDR2 is SVGEGT. Trimming stripped 0 bases from V and 4 bases from J, with 19 bases between. Written as DNA, the CDR3 is TGTGCCAGCAGTTACTCGATTTCCCGGGCAGGGCTTAATCAGCCCCAGCATTTT. Protein: CASSYSISRAGLNQPQHF.

There are many counts of this clonotype. The CDR3 DNA is TGCGCCAGCAGCCCCGGTTCGAGCTCCTACAATGAGCAGTTCTTC. This translates into CASSPGSSSYNEQFF. The chain employs TRBV5-1 and TRBJ2-1; no clear D gene. V gave up 4 bases and J gave up 0 bases, with 11 bases separating them. The CDR3 totals 15 residues. Per the germline V gene, CDR1 is SGHRS and CDR2 is YFSETQ. The full variable domain, with the rest looked up from reference TRBV5-1 and TRBJ2-1, is KAGVTQTPRYLIKTRGQQVTLSCSPISGHRSVSWYQQTPGQGLQFLFEYFSETQRNKGNFPGRFSGRQFSNSRSEMNVSTLELGDSALYLCASSPGSSSYNEQFFGPGTRLTVL.

This clonotype was picked up many times. This chain connects TRBV4-3 to TRBJ2-7, with 8 nucleotides matching TRBD1. CDR1 is LGHNA, CDR2 YSLEER, per germline. The CDR3 has 16 amino acids. The trim removed 3 bases at V and 2 bases at J, leaving 9 bases unmatched. Here the CDR3 DNA reads TGCGCCAGCAGCCAGGCCTCGGGACAGGCCGCCTACGAGCAGTACTTC. Translation: CASSQASGQAAYEQYF.

This chain uses TRBV10-3 with TRBJ1-2; D is undetermined. CDR3 length: 12 amino acids. Germline CDR1 reads ENHRY; CDR2 reads SYGVKD. V was pared by 6 bases and J by 8 bases, with 13 bases between. The CDR3 here is CAIRGNDGGYTF. The CDR3 DNA reads TGTGCCATCAGGGGGAACGACGGGGGCTACACCTTC.

The chain recombines TRBV3-1 with TRBJ1-1, with a weak D call TRBD1 (5 bases). Trimming left V 4 bases short and J 2 bases short, with 11 bases between. CDR3 length: 14 amino acids. Germline loops: CDR1 LGHDT, CDR2 YNNKEL (reference sequence). CDR3 in DNA: TGTGCCAGCAGCCGCGAAGGGGCAAACACTGAAGCTTTCTTT. This sequence encodes CASSREGANTEAFF.

The chain uses TRBV20-1 and TRBJ2-3; no clear D gene. Looked up from germline, CDR1 is DFQATT and CDR2 is SNEGSKA (reference sequence). The CDR3 length is 12 residues. With 3 bases removed from V and 4 bases from J, the gap between germline ends came to 8 bases. This CDR3 is CSARPAADTQYF. Here the CDR3 DNA reads TGCAGTGCTAGGCCAGCAGCAGATACGCAGTATTTT.

The V and J genes are TRBV28 and TRBJ2-7; weak D call: TRBD2 (5 bases). Per germline, CDR1 MDHEN and CDR2 SYDVKM. CDR3 length: 14 residues. Deletions cut 5 bases from V and 9 bases from J, with 20 bases between. CDR3 in amino acids: CASSTVARSWGQYF. The CDR3 DNA reads TGTGCCAGCAGTACGGTAGCGCGGTCATGGGGGCAGTACTTC.

This clonotype was recorded at least ten times. The genes are TRBV6-5 and TRBJ1-3; D is uncertain. Germline V gives CDR1 MNHEY, CDR2 SVGAGI. CDR3 length: 15 amino acids. V was cut by 6 bases and J by 0 bases, with 12 bases left in between. CDR3 sequence: CASSQSGSSGNTIYF. Here the CDR3 DNA reads TGTGCCAGCAGCCAATCGGGCAGCTCTGGAAACACCATATATTTT.

In regard to this clonotype: This may stem from a read error, because a much larger clone lies one nucleotide away. The gene calls are TRBV6-2 or TRBV6-3 and TRBJ2-1; 10 nucleotides align to TRBD2. Germline CDR1 is MNHEY and CDR2 is SVGEGT. This CDR3 region has 14 residues. The CDR3 spells CATRSGGAYIEQFF. DNA for the CDR3: TGTGCCACCCGGAGCGGGGGGGCCTACATTGAGCAGTTCTTC.